The 7 T cell receptor beta chains in this list originate from one sample, sequenced in a study of response to subunit inactivated influenza vaccine. TCRdb recomputed calls from the RT-PCR reads with MiXCR, one row per CDR3 protein. This sample has more than 700,000 distinct CDR3 sequences; around 20% occur once, and the top ten carry 10%. The sequences come from PBMCs from blood, collected 5 days after vaccination. The receptors originated from a man aged 50 to 60 who received an inactivated influenza vaccine.

In this sample, this clonotype turned up a few times. The genes are TRBV7-8 and TRBJ2-5, with 9 bases identical to TRBD1. The germline V gene encodes CDR1 SGHVS and CDR2 FQNEAQ. The J segment lost 2 bases and the V segment lost 2 bases, leaving 6 bases of the junction unmatched. The CDR3 contains 16 residues. The CDR3 coding sequence is TGTGCCAGCAGCTTAATACCGGGACAGGGACAAGAGACCCAGTACTTC. It yields the protein CASSLIPGQGQETQYF.

This chain uses TRBV15 with TRBJ2-7; D possibly corresponds to TRBD1 (6 bases). The CDR3 has 14 residues. Trimming left V 0 bases short and J 7 bases short, with 13 bases between. The germline V gene has CDR1 LNHNV and CDR2 YYDKDF (reference sequence). This chain's CDR3 is CATSRERGIGEQYF. The CDR3 coding sequence is TGTGCCACCAGCAGAGAGAGGGGGATTGGGGAGCAGTACTTC.

The chain is built from TRBV20-1 and TRBJ2-7, with a tentative D call TRBD2 (7 bases). The germline V gene encodes CDR1 DFQATT and CDR2 SNEGSKA (reference sequence). The CDR3 is made up of 15 amino acids. V lost 2 bases to trimming and J lost 5 bases, with 19 bases between them. The CDR3 sequence: CSARNRMGAGDEQYF. CDR3 bases: TGCAGTGCTAGAAACCGCATGGGGGCGGGGGACGAGCAGTACTTC.

The CDR3 sequence is CASSFRIAGSTDTQYF. CDR3 sequence (DNA): TGTGCCAGCAGCTTCCGGATAGCGGGGTCCACAGATACGCAGTATTTT. The chain links TRBV5-6 to TRBJ2-3; TRBD2 matches 8 bases. The junction had 7 bases not matched to a gene; V was cut back by 2 bases and J by 2 bases. The CDR3 contains 16 residues. The germline gives CDR1 SGHDT, CDR2 YYEEEE.

The chain uses TRBV18 and TRBJ1-4; D unresolved. Germline V CDR1 and CDR2: KGHSH, LQKENI. The germline V and J ends were trimmed by 4 bases and 2 bases, with 11 bases remaining between them. The CDR3 runs to 15 residues. CDR3 DNA: TGTGCCAGCTCACGCTCCCGGGCCACTAATGAAAAACTGTTTTTT. It translates to CASSRSRATNEKLFF. Looking up the rest from reference TRBV18 and TRBJ1-4 gives the full variable domain: NAGVMQNPRHLVRRRGQEARLRCSPMKGHSHVYWYRQLPEEGLKFMVYLQKENIIDESGMPKERFSAEFPKEGPSILRIQQVVRGDSAAYFCASSRSRATNEKLFFGSGTQLSVL.

This clonotype was seen at least ten times. V gene TRBV12-3 or TRBV12-4 combines with J gene TRBJ2-3, with 11 bases aligning to TRBD2. The ends lost 6 bases at V and 5 bases at J; junction bases unmatched: 7. This CDR3 region has 15 residues. The CDR3 nucleotides read TGTGCCAGCAGGCTAGCGGGAGGCCCTAAAGATACGCAGTATTTT. Its protein product is CASRLAGGPKDTQYF.

V usage is TRBV20-1 and J usage is TRBJ2-7, with 9 bases aligning to TRBD1. Germline CDR1 reads DFQATT; CDR2 reads SNEGSKA (reference sequence). CDR3 length: 13 amino acids. J gave up 6 bases and V 6 bases, and 9 bases lay outside the gene matches. CDR3 amino acids: CSASDRGASEQYF. CDR3 nucleotides: TGCAGTGCATCGGACAGGGGAGCTAGCGAGCAGTACTTC.